The clone carrying this TCR beta chain was counted between two and nine times. Its specificity is unknown. The source of the sample is a study of cytomegalovirus exposure and HLA in healthy donors. Profiling relied on immunoSEQ multiplex PCR, and the TCRdb table lists in-frame clones only, not all of them. The sample includes 80,000 to 100,000 clones, around 85% of them seen just once. The length of the CDR3 is 15 residues. Germline V gene sequence: CDR1 MNHEY, CDR2 SMNVEV (reference sequence). V shed 10 bases and J 6 bases; nucleotides not matched to a gene: 14. Whole-study results and caveats: Cytomegalovirus status was reportedly diagnosed by the classifier with high sensitivity and specificity.

The clonotype originates from a woman aged 25 to 39 in good health and CMV-seronegative. The rearrangement uses TRBV27 and TRBJ2-1; 8 bases align to TRBD2. The sequencing sample was made of PBMCs. Here the CDR3 reads CATKGGGGLVNEQFF. DNA for the CDR3: TGTGCCACCAAGGGGGGCGGGGGGTTGGTCAATGAGCAGTTCTTC.